This is a list of T cell receptor beta chains from one sample in a study of shared clonotypes between healthy human individuals. This table comes from immunoSEQ multiplex PCR, and its TCRdb copy is limited to in-frame clones, with some not included. The sample records a few million clones, approximately 93% being singletons. The sample comprised naive CD4+ T cells from PBMCs. The receptor source for this set is a man aged 18 to 29 in good health. Some clones in this sample may be carry-over from other donors' samples. CDR3s leave out the opening cysteine and the closing phenylalanine or tryptophan.

V gene	CDR3 protein
TRBV12-5	ASAPARLGRTDTQY
TRBV28	ASSLSGSGFAGNTIY
TRBV5-1	ASSLMAGAEQY
TRBV6-1	ATISGVGETQY
TRBV5-1	ASSLTAGSTDTQY
TRBV29-1	SAGIGARTDTQY
TRBV7-2	ASSETEGNTIY
TRBV30	AWSVVGGGSTDTQY
TRBV19	ASSTGTRGAYEQY
TRBV18	ASSPDRENTEAF
TRBV4-3	ASSRETGETYEQY
TRBV6-5	ASSYSGVRNTEAF
TRBV20-1	RGVAGTEAF
TRBV5-6	ASSSIGTRSYEQY
TRBV6-6	ASSPRSGSSGNEQF
TRBV7-3	ASSFGNGPGSTDTQY
TRBV6-5	ASSYSSRATGELF
TRBV9	ASSFLAEVFDEQF
TRBV6-5	ASSYVGGIMETQY
TRBV20-1	SAGRIEAF
TRBV28	ASSPGTGKGNTEAF
TRBV15	ATELSRGAYNEQF
TRBV6-1	ASREKGQGYKLF
TRBV11-3	ASSFGQEGYEQY
TRBV7-2	ASSFTFYTDTQY
TRBV27	ASSSQTAIGGGYT
TRBV7-8	ASSFMVIAGVWVDTQY
TRBV4-1	ASSPRPTVRTNEKLF
TRBV5-5	ASSLSSGYSYEQY
TRBV7-9	ASSLFPSGNYNEQF
TRBV5-4	ASSKDREGTEAF
TRBV15	ATSRGADTQY
TRBV15	ATSTKGAGRFRASTDTQY
TRBV5-1	ASSYSAQETQY
TRBV2	ASSEWAGGEKLF
TRBV28	ASSLRWGSGSSGSYNEQF
TRBV19	GVPEYEQY
TRBV10-3	AISETAASHTQY
TRBV18	ASSRTGTDTYEQY
TRBV6-6	ASKEQGLSEQY
TRBV7-9	ASSLPGRNEQY
TRBV6-1	ASSEVDFPSQPQH
TRBV15	ATSRGGATGSYEQY
TRBV6-5	ASSGDNNQPQH
TRBV29-1	SVEAGTSGRFHPETQY
TRBV2	AGSTARTEAF
TRBV2	ASSLTPGQGKVEAF
TRBV6-5	ASRPGTSGSTRQY